A single sample gave rise to the 19 T cell receptor beta chains below, sequenced in a study of cytomegalovirus exposure and HLA in healthy donors (dated by TCRdb to between 2016 and 2019). To prepare the library, the immunoSEQ multiplex PCR assay was applied. For the multiplex PCR, a mixture combining 60 forward primers for TCR Vbeta segments and 13 reverse primers for TCR Jbeta segments was used. This is the immuneACCESS table as TCRdb keeps it, with only in-frame sequences that have V and J called. A part of the clones is gone; compared with another copy, unresolved V genes explain less than half, and the rest is unexplained. Present in this sample are some 190,000 clones, roughly four fifths of which were seen just once. The ten largest clones represent 2.1% of the sample. The sample comprised PBMCs. These receptors were collected from a woman in her thirties in good health and CMV-seropositive.

DNA of the CDR3: TGCAGCGCGACAGGGGGGATAGAGACCCAGTACTTC. Protein sequence: CSATGGIETQYF. The V and J genes are TRBV29-1 and TRBJ2-5; 9 bases fit TRBD1. The V and J ends lost 7 bases and 4 bases, in that order; junction bases with no gene match: 4. CDR1 and CDR2 (germline): SQVTM, ANQGSEA. The CDR3 is 12 residues long.

The chain employs TRBV16 and TRBJ1-5, with 10 bases matching TRBD1. The CDR3 length is 14 residues. J was trimmed by 6 bases and V by 4 bases; bases with no gene match: 3. The germline gives CDR1 KGHSY, CDR2 FQNENV. CDR3 DNA: TGTGCCAGCAGCCCAGGACAGGGGGGTCAGCCCCAGCATTTT. Translation gives CASSPGQGGQPQHF.

The chain recombines TRBV5-6 with TRBJ2-1; 7 bases are shared with TRBD2. V dropped 7 bases and J dropped 5; count of bases not matched to a gene: 18. Per germline, CDR1 SGHDT and CDR2 YYEEEE. The CDR3 runs to 17 residues. The CDR3 protein is CASLSGLDAGVDNEQFF. The CDR3, as DNA: TGTGCCAGCCTATCAGGATTAGACGCGGGAGTGGACAATGAGCAGTTCTTC.

The chain combines TRBV6-6 with TRBJ1-3, with TRBD1 matching over 7 bases. In germline, CDR1 is MNHNY, CDR2 SVGAGI (reference sequence). V trimming: 6 bases; J trimming: 3 bases; junction bases outside the gene matches: 2. This CDR3 has 13 amino acids. The DNA of the CDR3 is TGTGCCAGCAGCCCAGGGGGTGGAAACACCATATATTTT. It encodes CASSPGGGNTIYF.

This chain uses TRBV5-4 with TRBJ1-2; D is undetermined. V was clipped by 0 bases and J by 4 bases, with 7 bases between them. This CDR3 is built from 13 residues. The germline CDR1 and CDR2 sequences are SGHNT and YYREEE (reference sequence). The CDR3: CASSLDSTYGYTF. For the CDR3, the DNA is TGTGCCAGCAGCTTGGACAGTACCTATGGCTACACCTTC.

The gene calls are TRBV30 and TRBJ2-7, with TRBD1 matching 8 bases. The ends lost 5 bases at V and 1 base at J; junction bases unmatched: 10. CDR1 is GTSNPN and CDR2 is SVGIG in the germline V gene (reference sequence). The CDR3 runs 15 residues. CDR3 in amino acids: CAWSPARGLSYEQYF. CDR3 nucleotide sequence: TGTGCCTGGTCTCCAGCCAGGGGGCTATCCTACGAGCAGTACTTC.

As DNA, the CDR3 is TGTGCCAGCAGACTCCAGGGGGCAGGGGCTGAGCAGTTCTTC. This translates into CASRLQGAGAEQFF. V is TRBV6-5 and J is TRBJ2-1, with 8 positions matching TRBD1. Germline V gives CDR1 MNHEY, CDR2 SVGAGI. V was clipped by 6 bases and J by 9 bases; unmatched bases: 10. The CDR3 loop spans 14 amino acids.

The CDR3 region has the DNA TGCAGCGTTTTTTCTAGCGGCAGCTCCTACAATGAGCAGTTCTTC. This gives the protein CSVFSSGSSYNEQFF. V and J are TRBV29-1 and TRBJ2-1; 7 positions agree with TRBD2. CDR1 is SQVTM and CDR2 is ANQGSEA in the germline V gene. This CDR3 comprises 15 residues. Trimming removed 5 bases from V and 0 bases from J; junction bases left unmatched: 7.

The chain recombines TRBV2 with TRBJ1-3; D gene unclear. The CDR3 covers 17 residues. The ends were cut back, 3 bases at V and 1 base at J, with 16 bases in the middle. Germline CDR1 SNHLY, CDR2 FYNNEI. DNA for the CDR3: TGTGCCAGCAGTGAGGTGTCGTCGGGAGAATCTGGAAACACCATATATTTT. It is translated as CASSEVSSGESGNTIYF.

The rearrangement uses TRBV6-1 and TRBJ1-5; no clear D. Germline CDR1 is MNHNS and CDR2 is SASEGT. Between the trimmed V and J ends, which lost 3 bases and 7 bases, there was a span of 10 bases. This CDR3 comprises 13 residues. CDR3 sequence: CASSEKSRQPQHF. The DNA of the CDR3 is TGTGCCAGCAGTGAGAAGTCCAGGCAGCCCCAGCATTTT.

The chain couples TRBV7-2 to TRBJ2-5; tentative D call: TRBD2 (7 bases). Germline CDR1 and CDR2: SGHTA and FQGNSA. The CDR3 extends over 13 amino acids. The V end lost 5 bases, the J end lost 5 bases, and 12 bases lay between the germline ends. CDR3 protein: CASSRGGRETQYF. CDR3 nucleotides: TGTGCCAGCAGCAGGGGGGGTCGTGAGACCCAGTACTTC.

The chain couples TRBV7-2 to TRBJ2-7; perhaps TRBD2 as D (7 bases). The CDR3 length is 16 residues. The germline V gene encodes CDR1 SGHTA and CDR2 FQGNSA. V lost 5 bases, J lost 6 bases, and 23 bases lay in between. Written as DNA, the CDR3 is TGTGCCAGCAGCCTTTCTCCTTGGCGGGGGCCCCTCGAGCAGTACTTC. Translating gives CASSLSPWRGPLEQYF.

As for this clone: The sample holds other DNA sequences that translate to the same CDR3. The genes are TRBV5-1 and TRBJ2-2; tentatively, D is TRBD1 (6 bases). This CDR3 contains 13 residues. In germline, CDR1 is SGHRS, CDR2 YFSETQ. V lost 1 base and J lost 5, with 6 bases in between. The DNA for the CDR3 is TGCGCCAGCAGCTTGCAGGGGACCGGGGAGCTGTTTTTT. It codes for CASSLQGTGELFF.

This clone occurred a few times. The chain combines TRBV7-2 with TRBJ1-5; D possibly corresponds to TRBD1 (6 bases). There are 14 residues in the CDR3. Trimming removed 4 bases from V and 5 bases from J, with 12 bases in between. Germline lookup yields CDR1 SGHTA and CDR2 FQGNSA. The CDR3: CASSSQGSYQPQHF. Here the CDR3 DNA reads TGTGCCAGCAGCTCTCAGGGGAGTTATCAGCCCCAGCATTTT.

The chain recombines TRBV28 with TRBJ2-1; maybe TRBD2 (5 bases). The CDR3 is 16 amino acids. Trimming shortened V by 5 bases and J by 0 bases, and 14 bases separated the two germline ends. Germline CDR1 reads MDHEN; CDR2 reads SYDVKM. The CDR3 spells CASSPFTGSSYNEQFF. Written as DNA, the CDR3 is TGTGCCAGCAGTCCCTTCACGGGGAGCTCCTACAATGAGCAGTTCTTC.

The J gene is TRBJ2-3, the V gene TRBV7-2, with a tentative D call TRBD1 (6 bases). The CDR3 has 15 residues. Germline V gene sequence: CDR1 SGHTA, CDR2 FQGNSA. V dropped 4 bases and J dropped 6 bases, with 17 bases sitting between them. CDR3: CASSSYRERGDTQYF. CDR3 in DNA: TGTGCCAGCAGCTCCTACAGGGAACGTGGGGATACGCAGTATTTT.

The chain joins TRBV6-5 to TRBJ2-7, with 13 bases lining up with TRBD2. In germline, CDR1 is MNHEY, CDR2 SVGAGI. V dropped 6 bases and J dropped 6; count of bases not matched to a gene: 2. The CDR3 has 13 amino acids. The CDR3 protein is CASRRLAGGEQYF. The CDR3 DNA sequence: TGTGCCAGCAGAAGACTAGCGGGGGGCGAGCAGTACTTC.

The chain recombines TRBV9 with TRBJ2-3; perhaps TRBD2 as D (6 bases). CDR3 length: 14 amino acids. The germline CDR1 and CDR2 sequences are SGDLS and YYNGEE. The V end lost 0 bases, the J end lost 4 bases, and 9 bases lay between the germline ends. The CDR3 here is CASSVDWGADTQYF. In DNA, the CDR3 is TGTGCCAGCAGCGTAGATTGGGGGGCAGATACGCAGTATTTT.

As DNA, the CDR3 is TGTGCCAGCTCGGGCCCTAGCGGGGGCTACGAGCAGTACTTC. It yields the protein CASSGPSGGYEQYF. This chain links TRBV18 with TRBJ2-7; 10 nucleotides match TRBD2. CDR3 length equals 14 residues. Germline loops: CDR1 KGHSH, CDR2 LQKENI. V shed 6 bases, J shed 3 bases, and the junction held 5 bases outside the gene matches.